The 25 T cell receptor beta chains presented below share a single source sample, sequenced in a study of blood T cell repertoires in COVID-19. Profiling relied on immunoSEQ multiplex PCR, and the TCRdb table lists in-frame clones only, not all of them. The data contain 110,000 or so clones, roughly 82% of them seen just once; the ten biggest clones take up 9.5% to 13%. Input material: peripheral blood. The receptors shown here come from a human donor in a cohort sampled during active COVID-19.

This clone appeared once. The V and J genes are TRBV5-1 and TRBJ2-1; 13 positions match TRBD2. Trimming removed 4 bases from V and 4 bases from J; junction bases left unmatched: 5. The CDR3 has 16 amino acids. Germline V gives CDR1 SGHRS, CDR2 YFSETQ. In DNA form, the CDR3 reads TGCGCCAGCAGCCGAGGGACTAGCGGGGATTACAATGAGCAGTTCTTC. It encodes CASSRGTSGDYNEQFF.

The rearrangement joins TRBV2 to TRBJ2-5; unclear D gene. Trimming pared 8 bases from V and 1 base from J, leaving 5 bases between. The CDR3 length is 11 residues. Germline values: CDR1 SNHLY, CDR2 FYNNEI. The CDR3 sequence: CASAIQETQYF. CDR3 in DNA: TGTGCCAGCGCGATCCAAGAGACCCAGTACTTC.

This clone was observed a few times. The chain employs TRBV28 and TRBJ2-2, with a weak D call TRBD2 (5 bases). The CDR3 covers 13 residues. The germline V and J ends were trimmed by 2 bases and 13 bases, with 14 bases remaining between them. Germline V gene lookup returns CDR1 MDHEN and CDR2 SYDVKM. The CDR3 sequence is CASSLGPPEGLFF. As DNA, the CDR3 is TGTGCCAGCAGTTTAGGGCCCCCTGAGGGGCTGTTTTTT.

The gene calls are TRBV10-1 and TRBJ1-5; tentative D call: TRBD1 (6 bases). V lost 9 bases and J lost 4, with 10 bases in between. CDR1 is WNHNN and CDR2 is SYGVQD in the germline V gene (reference sequence). The CDR3 length is 12 residues. CDR3 amino acids: CARKGGNQPQHF. DNA of the CDR3: TGCGCCAGGAAGGGGGGGAATCAGCCCCAGCATTTT.

The chain is built from TRBV6-5 and TRBJ1-3, with TRBD1 matching over 7 bases. The CDR3 is 13 residues long. The V gene end was trimmed by 6 bases and the J gene end by 4 bases; junction bases not matched to a gene: 3. Germline lookup yields CDR1 MNHEY and CDR2 SVGAGI. The CDR3: CASRQGNGNTIYF. The CDR3 DNA follows: TGTGCCAGCAGACAGGGGAACGGAAACACCATATATTTT.

The CDR3 sequence is CASSHGQFLLAYEQYF. In DNA, the CDR3 is TGTGCCAGCAGCCACGGACAGTTCCTACTCGCCTACGAGCAGTACTTC. The V and J genes are TRBV5-6 and TRBJ2-7, with a weak D call TRBD1 (6 bases). The V end lost 4 bases, the J end lost 2 bases, and 19 bases lay between the germline ends. The germline gives CDR1 SGHDT, CDR2 YYEEEE. The CDR3 covers 16 residues.

The chain carries TRBV11-2 and TRBJ2-5; 8 bases fit TRBD1. Germline CDR1 SGHAT, CDR2 FQNNGV. The CDR3 length is 18 residues. Trimming took 3 bases from V and 2 from J; bases not matched to a gene: 14. In DNA form, the CDR3 reads TGTGCCAGCAGCTTTAGAGGGGGAACAGGGGGTCTTCAAGAGACCCAGTACTTC. This encodes CASSFRGGTGGLQETQYF.

The V and J genes are TRBV7-7 and TRBJ2-1; 7 bases are shared with TRBD1. Losses at the gene ends were 5 bases for V and 8 bases for J; bases not matched to a gene: 12. The CDR3 runs 15 residues. Germline lookup yields CDR1 SSHAT and CDR2 FNYEAQ (reference sequence). The CDR3: CASSPRDSWGYEQFF. The CDR3 coding sequence is TGTGCCAGCAGCCCCCGGGACAGTTGGGGATATGAGCAGTTCTTC.

This clone was seen a few times. The chain employs TRBV5-1 and TRBJ1-5; 9 bases fit TRBD1. This CDR3 region has 15 residues. J gave up 4 bases and V 4 bases, and 6 bases lay outside the gene matches. Germline CDR1 and CDR2: SGHRS and YFSETQ. The chain's CDR3 is CASSRRDRENQPQHF. For the CDR3, the DNA is TGCGCCAGCAGCCGCAGGGACAGGGAAAATCAGCCCCAGCATTTT.

The V gene is TRBV9, the J gene TRBJ1-1; maybe TRBD1 (5 bases). V shed 5 bases and J shed 0 bases, with 11 bases lying between them. CDR1 SGDLS and CDR2 YYNGEE come from the germline V gene. This CDR3 spans 14 amino acids. CDR3 bases: TGTGCCAGCAGTCTAGACAGCATGAACACTGAAGCTTTCTTT. It codes for CASSLDSMNTEAFF.

The chain links TRBV3-1 (or the pseudogene TRBV3-2) to TRBJ2-1; 8 bases align to TRBD2. V gave up 2 bases and J gave up 4 bases; unmatched junction bases: 7. This CDR3 region has 16 residues. Germline V lookup: CDR1 LGHDT, CDR2 YNNKEL (reference sequence). The CDR3 region is CASSQFGGGKYNEQFF. DNA for the CDR3: TGTGCCAGCAGCCAATTCGGCGGGGGGAAATACAATGAGCAGTTCTTC.

The V and J genes are TRBV2 and TRBJ1-5, with D perhaps TRBD1 (5 bases). The CDR3 is made up of 14 amino acids. Germline V gene lookup returns CDR1 SNHLY and CDR2 FYNNEI. V lost 5 bases, J lost 7 bases, and 15 bases lay in between. Here the CDR3 DNA reads TGTGCCAGCAGTCCCGGGACCGGAGGGCAGCCCCAGCATTTT. Amino acids: CASSPGTGGQPQHF.

This chain's CDR3 is CASSSAGGGQLTEAFF. CDR3 DNA sequence: TGTGCCAGCAGTTCGGCAGGGGGCGGTCAACTCACTGAAGCTTTCTTT. This chain connects TRBV6-5 to TRBJ1-1; TRBD1 matches 8 bases. CDR3 length: 16 amino acids. CDR1 is MNHEY and CDR2 is SVGAGI in the germline V gene. Unmatched junction bases numbered 11, after V lost 4 bases and J lost 4 bases.

This clone was detected once. The V call is TRBV3-1 (or the pseudogene TRBV3-2), the J call TRBJ2-7, with 11 positions matching TRBD2. Germline V CDR1 and CDR2: LGHDT, YNNKEL (reference sequence). This CDR3 spans 13 amino acids. V was pared by 6 bases and J by 4 bases, with 2 bases of the junction left unmatched. CDR3 bases: TGTGCCAGCAGTAGCGGGGGGGCGTACGAGCAGTACTTC. Its protein is CASSSGGAYEQYF.

This clone was seen once. The genes are TRBV28 and TRBJ2-1; 11 nucleotides line up with TRBD2. V gave up 10 bases and J gave up 6 bases; unmatched junction bases: 8. The CDR3 is made up of 14 amino acids. Germline V gene lookup returns CDR1 MDHEN and CDR2 SYDVKM. CDR3 amino acids: CATRGTSGFNEQFF. DNA for the CDR3: TGTGCCACGCGGGGGACTAGCGGTTTCAATGAGCAGTTCTTC.

The chain combines TRBV19 with TRBJ1-4, with TRBD1 as a possible D gene (6 bases). V was cut by 6 bases and J by 2 bases, with 13 bases left in between. The V gene's germline CDR1 is LNHDA and CDR2 SQIVND (reference sequence). CDR3 length: 15 amino acids. The CDR3 coding sequence is TGTGCCAGTAGCACAGGGTCCGCGACTAATGAAAAACTGTTTTTT. This encodes CASSTGSATNEKLFF.

The chain recombines TRBV4-3 with TRBJ1-3; weak D call: TRBD1 (6 bases). The V end was cut by 4 bases, the J end by 4 bases, with 20 bases between. CDR3 length: 17 amino acids. Germline V lookup: CDR1 LGHNA, CDR2 YSLEER. The CDR3 here is CASSPTPQGRNGNTIYF. The CDR3 nucleotides read TGCGCCAGCAGCCCCACCCCACAGGGACGAAACGGAAACACCATATATTTT.

The chain links TRBV6-5 to TRBJ2-2, with 7 bases that match TRBD2. The germline V gene has CDR1 MNHEY and CDR2 SVGAGI. The CDR3 loop spans 15 amino acids. V lost 6 bases to trimming and J lost 0 bases; unmatched junction nucleotides: 4. CDR3 amino acids: CASSRLAPNTGELFF. As DNA, the CDR3 is TGTGCCAGCAGCCGACTAGCCCCGAACACCGGGGAGCTGTTTTTT.

The chain employs TRBV28 and TRBJ2-5; 8 nucleotides align to TRBD2. The CDR3 loop spans 14 amino acids. Germline V gene lookup returns CDR1 MDHEN and CDR2 SYDVKM. V gave up 3 bases and J gave up 2 bases; unmatched junction bases: 2. CDR3 in DNA: TGTGCCAGCAGTTTGACTAGCGCACAAGAGACCCAGTACTTC. Translation gives CASSLTSAQETQYF.

The genes are TRBV6-1 and TRBJ2-3; 7 nucleotides agree with TRBD2. V trimming: 2 bases; J trimming: 4 bases; junction bases outside the gene matches: 15. The CDR3 spans 18 residues. Germline lookup yields CDR1 MNHNS and CDR2 SASEGT. The CDR3 sequence is CASSEIPGRGRMPDTQYF. The CDR3 region has the DNA TGTGCCAGCAGTGAAATCCCGGGGAGGGGCCGTATGCCAGATACGCAGTATTTT.

The chain carries TRBV7-6 and TRBJ2-2; 10 bases align to TRBD2. With V trimmed by 10 bases and J by 0 bases, 8 bases remained unmatched. The CDR3 has 16 residues. CDR1 is SGHVS and CDR2 is FNYEAQ in the germline V gene. CDR3 in amino acids: CATTAGGPANTGELFF. In nucleotides, the CDR3 is TGTGCCACCACAGCGGGGGGGCCCGCGAACACCGGGGAGCTGTTTTTT.

The CDR3 region has the DNA TGTGCCAGCAGTAGTCCCGGGACAGGGCTTAACGAGCAGTACTTC. Translation gives CASSSPGTGLNEQYF. The V call is TRBV6-5, the J call TRBJ2-7, with TRBD1 identical over 9 bases. The CDR3 spans 15 residues. Unmatched junction bases numbered 10, after V lost 5 bases and J lost 5 bases. The germline gives CDR1 MNHEY, CDR2 SVGAGI.

The chain joins TRBV2 to TRBJ1-1; 8 bases agree with TRBD1. Trimming at V came to 7 bases and at J to 0 bases, leaving 4 bases not matched to a gene. This CDR3 has 14 residues. From germline, CDR1 is SNHLY and CDR2 FYNNEI. The CDR3 sequence is CASKGQAMNTEAFF. The CDR3 DNA reads as TGTGCCAGCAAGGGACAGGCCATGAACACTGAAGCTTTCTTT.

This rearrangement joins TRBV4-1 to TRBJ2-2; possible D gene TRBD2, 6 bases. Per germline, CDR1 MGHRA and CDR2 YSYEKL. The CDR3 covers 15 residues. Trimming left V 1 base short and J 2 bases short, with 8 bases between. The CDR3: CASSQVGGNTGELFF. CDR3 nucleotide sequence: TGCGCCAGCAGCCAAGTGGGGGGTAACACCGGGGAGCTGTTTTTT.

This clone came up once. The CDR3 DNA is TGCGCCAGCCATCAGGCGCTAGCCCTGAACACTGAAGCTTTCTTT. Its protein product is CASHQALALNTEAFF. The chain links TRBV5-1 to TRBJ1-1; no clear D gene. The CDR3 sequence is 15 residues long. Between the trimmed V and J ends, which lost 7 bases and 0 bases, there was a span of 16 bases. Germline V gene sequence: CDR1 SGHRS, CDR2 YFSETQ.